This is a list of T cell receptor beta chains from one sample in a study of CD8 T cells in Susac syndrome. TCRdb reprocessed the immunoSEQ multiplex PCR reads via MiXCR and lists one record per CDR3 protein. This table has about 80,000 distinct CDR3 sequences, roughly nine tenths appearing once. The sequenced sample consisted of CD8+ T cells from PBMCs. The receptor source for this set is a human donor with multiple sclerosis. Each CDR3 is given with its conserved first and last residue. The order of the fields is clone size, D gene, V gene, J gene, CDR3 DNA, CDR3 protein. The D gene is left open where the match is weak. Clone sizes are given selectively: once, few, many, or a class where the clone is expanded.

abundance: NA
d_gene: NA
v_gene: TRBV28
j_gene: TRBJ1-5
CDR3nt: TGTGCCAGCAGGTCGGGGGGAGGGCATCAGCCCCAGCATTTT
CDR3aa: CASRSGGGHQPQHF

abundance: few
d_gene: NA
v_gene: TRBV2
j_gene: TRBJ2-1
CDR3nt: TGTGCCAGCAGGAGCGACTACAATGAGCAGTTCTTC
CDR3aa: CASRSDYNEQFF

abundance: NA
d_gene: NA
v_gene: TRBV3-1
j_gene: TRBJ2-5
CDR3nt: TGTGCCAGCAGCCAAGATGTTAGGGGTGAGACCCAGTACTTC
CDR3aa: CASSQDVRGETQYF

abundance: NA
d_gene: NA
v_gene: TRBV6-5
j_gene: TRBJ1-6
CDR3nt: TGTGCCAGCAGTTACTCGGCAGGGAGCTCCTATAATTCACCCCTCCATTTT
CDR3aa: CASSYSAGSSYNSPLHF

abundance: NA
d_gene: TRBD1
v_gene: TRBV5-1
j_gene: TRBJ2-5
CDR3nt: TGCGCCAGCAGCTTGTTAGGGGGCACCGAGACCCAGTACTTC
CDR3aa: CASSLLGGTETQYF

abundance: NA
d_gene: TRBD1
v_gene: TRBV28
j_gene: TRBJ1-5
CDR3nt: TGTGCCAGCAGCCAGACCTGGACAGGGTTAAGCAATCAGCCCCAGCATTTT
CDR3aa: CASSQTWTGLSNQPQHF

abundance: few
d_gene: NA
v_gene: TRBV12-3/TRBV12-4
j_gene: TRBJ2-1
CDR3nt: TGTGCCAGCAGTTTAGTCGGGGGCAATGAGCAGTTCTTC
CDR3aa: CASSLVGGNEQFF

abundance: NA
d_gene: NA
v_gene: TRBV6-2/TRBV6-3
j_gene: TRBJ2-3
CDR3nt: TGTGCCAGCAGTTACGGGAGCACAGATACGCAGTATTTT
CDR3aa: CASSYGSTDTQYF

abundance: NA
d_gene: NA
v_gene: TRBV7-9
j_gene: TRBJ2-7
CDR3nt: TGTGCCAGCAGCAAGACTCCGGAGACTCCCTACGAGCAGTACTTC
CDR3aa: CASSKTPETPYEQYF

abundance: NA
d_gene: NA
v_gene: TRBV7-9
j_gene: TRBJ1-2
CDR3nt: TGTGCCAGCAGCTTGGAACCCACAGGGCTTCCCTATGGCTACACCTTC
CDR3aa: CASSLEPTGLPYGYTF

abundance: NA
d_gene: TRBD2
v_gene: TRBV3-1
j_gene: TRBJ2-1
CDR3nt: TGTGCCAGCAGCCAAGTAACTAGCGGGGGACTCCACAATGAGCAGTTCTTC
CDR3aa: CASSQVTSGGLHNEQFF

abundance: NA
d_gene: TRBD1
v_gene: TRBV6-2/TRBV6-3
j_gene: TRBJ2-7
CDR3nt: TGTGCCAGCAGTTTCGACAGGGGCGTTTACCGGGACTCCTACGAGCAGTACTTC
CDR3aa: CASSFDRGVYRDSYEQYF

abundance: NA
d_gene: TRBD2
v_gene: TRBV6-2/TRBV6-3
j_gene: TRBJ2-1
CDR3nt: TGTGCCAGCAGTCTTAGCGGGGGGGCCATATATGAGCAGTTCTTC
CDR3aa: CASSLSGGAIYEQFF

abundance: NA
d_gene: TRBD1
v_gene: TRBV20-1
j_gene: TRBJ1-2
CDR3nt: TGCAGTGCTAGGGGACAGGGGAACTATGGCTACACCTTC
CDR3aa: CSARGQGNYGYTF

abundance: NA
d_gene: NA
v_gene: TRBV7-3
j_gene: TRBJ1-1
CDR3nt: TGTGCCAGCAGTCCGGGCCGGGAGAACACTGAAGCTTTCTTT
CDR3aa: CASSPGRENTEAFF

abundance: NA
d_gene: NA
v_gene: TRBV3-1
j_gene: TRBJ2-7
CDR3nt: TGTGCCAGCAGCCAAGGGGGGTATACCTACGAGCAGTACTTC
CDR3aa: CASSQGGYTYEQYF

abundance: NA
d_gene: NA
v_gene: TRBV28
j_gene: TRBJ2-7
CDR3nt: TGTGCCAGCAGTTTATGGCCCAGGGGTTACGAGCAGTACTTC
CDR3aa: CASSLWPRGYEQYF

abundance: NA
d_gene: NA
v_gene: TRBV7-9
j_gene: TRBJ1-1
CDR3nt: TGTGCCAGCAGCTTCCCGCGGGGGAGGGGCCCCTCAGAAGCTTTCTTT
CDR3aa: CASSFPRGRGPSEAFF

abundance: NA
d_gene: TRBD1
v_gene: TRBV5-1
j_gene: TRBJ2-7
CDR3nt: TGCGCCAGCAGGACCCCGGGACAGTTTTACGAGCAGTACTTC
CDR3aa: CASRTPGQFYEQYF

abundance: NA
d_gene: TRBD1
v_gene: TRBV12-5
j_gene: TRBJ1-2
CDR3nt: TGTGCTAGTGGCCCCGGACAGGGCTATGGCTACACCTTC
CDR3aa: CASGPGQGYGYTF

abundance: NA
d_gene: NA
v_gene: TRBV7-6
j_gene: TRBJ1-4
CDR3nt: TGTGCCAGCAGCTTAGGGGAATCTAATGAAAAACTGTTTTTT
CDR3aa: CASSLGESNEKLFF

abundance: NA
d_gene: NA
v_gene: TRBV5-6
j_gene: TRBJ2-7
CDR3nt: TGTGCCAGCAGCTTGCTACCGGGACTGTCCTCCTACGAGCAGTACTTC
CDR3aa: CASSLLPGLSSYEQYF

abundance: NA
d_gene: TRBD1
v_gene: TRBV14
j_gene: TRBJ2-7
CDR3nt: TGTGCCAGCAGCCAAGGGACAGGGGAGTTCTACGAGCAGTACTTC
CDR3aa: CASSQGTGEFYEQYF

abundance: NA
d_gene: TRBD2
v_gene: TRBV2
j_gene: TRBJ2-1
CDR3nt: TGTGCCAGCAGTTGGACTAGCGGGAGGGGTGATGAGCAGTTCTTC
CDR3aa: CASSWTSGRGDEQFF

abundance: NA
d_gene: TRBD2
v_gene: TRBV25-1
j_gene: TRBJ2-1
CDR3nt: TGTGCCAGCGTCCCCGGGGAGGGCTCCTACAATGAGCAGTTCTTC
CDR3aa: CASVPGEGSYNEQFF

abundance: NA
d_gene: TRBD2
v_gene: TRBV7-9
j_gene: TRBJ2-2
CDR3nt: TGTGCCAGCAGCAGGACTAGCCTTGGCGGGGAGCTGTTTTTT
CDR3aa: CASSRTSLGGELFF

abundance: NA
d_gene: TRBD1
v_gene: TRBV28
j_gene: TRBJ2-2
CDR3nt: TGTGCCACTACAGGGGGGACCGGGGAGCTGTTTTTT
CDR3aa: CATTGGTGELFF

abundance: NA
d_gene: NA
v_gene: TRBV3-1
j_gene: TRBJ1-1
CDR3nt: TGTGCCAGCAGCCAGGGTAGGAGTACTGAAGCTTTCTTT
CDR3aa: CASSQGRSTEAFF

abundance: NA
d_gene: NA
v_gene: TRBV5-1
j_gene: TRBJ2-2
CDR3nt: TGCGCCAGCAGCTTGTTCGGACCCCCGACCGGGGAGCTGTTTTTT
CDR3aa: CASSLFGPPTGELFF

abundance: NA
d_gene: TRBD1
v_gene: TRBV19
j_gene: TRBJ1-2
CDR3nt: TGTGCCAGCGGGGACAGGGGAAGCGGCTACACCTTC
CDR3aa: CASGDRGSGYTF

abundance: NA
d_gene: TRBD2
v_gene: TRBV28
j_gene: TRBJ2-7
CDR3nt: TGTGCCAGCAGTTTAGGACTAGCGGGGCAGGGCTACGAGCAGTACTTC
CDR3aa: CASSLGLAGQGYEQYF

abundance: NA
d_gene: TRBD2
v_gene: TRBV4-3
j_gene: TRBJ2-7
CDR3nt: TGCGCCAGCAGCCAAGATGTAGCGGGAGGTTCCTACGAGCAGTACTTC
CDR3aa: CASSQDVAGGSYEQYF

abundance: NA
d_gene: NA
v_gene: TRBV27
j_gene: TRBJ2-7
CDR3nt: TGTGCCAGCAGGCGATCCAACCGGGACAATTCCTACGAGCAGTACTTC
CDR3aa: CASRRSNRDNSYEQYF

abundance: NA
d_gene: TRBD2
v_gene: TRBV20-1
j_gene: TRBJ2-1
CDR3nt: TGCAGTGCAATCCCTAGCGGGGCCAACAATGAGCAGTTCTTC
CDR3aa: CSAIPSGANNEQFF

abundance: NA
d_gene: NA
v_gene: TRBV12-3/TRBV12-4
j_gene: TRBJ1-2
CDR3nt: TGTGCCAGCACCCCCCAGGGACACGATGGCTACACCTTC
CDR3aa: CASTPQGHDGYTF

abundance: NA
d_gene: NA
v_gene: TRBV28
j_gene: TRBJ2-7
CDR3nt: TGTGCCAGCAGTAGGACAGCCTACGAGCAGTACTTC
CDR3aa: CASSRTAYEQYF

abundance: NA
d_gene: TRBD2
v_gene: TRBV27
j_gene: TRBJ2-7
CDR3nt: TGTGCCAGCAGTTTACTTGGGACTAGCGGCGGCGAGCAGTACTTC
CDR3aa: CASSLLGTSGGEQYF

abundance: NA
d_gene: NA
v_gene: TRBV25-1
j_gene: TRBJ2-5
CDR3nt: TGTGCCAGCAGTGAATTTTTAGTGGGGGAGACCCAGTACTTC
CDR3aa: CASSEFLVGETQYF

abundance: NA
d_gene: NA
v_gene: TRBV12-3/TRBV12-4
j_gene: TRBJ2-7
CDR3nt: TGTGCCAGCACCCCAGGACTCCTCTACGAGCAGTACTTC
CDR3aa: CASTPGLLYEQYF

abundance: NA
d_gene: TRBD2
v_gene: TRBV7-9
j_gene: TRBJ2-3
CDR3nt: TGTGCCAGCAGCGGGACTATAATCACAGATACGCAGTATTTT
CDR3aa: CASSGTIITDTQYF

abundance: NA
d_gene: NA
v_gene: TRBV29-1
j_gene: TRBJ2-7
CDR3nt: TGCAGCGTTGAAGCCTTACGACAGGGTGGGGGGGCTTACGAGCAGTACTTC
CDR3aa: CSVEALRQGGGAYEQYF

abundance: NA
d_gene: NA
v_gene: TRBV2
j_gene: TRBJ2-5
CDR3nt: TGTGCCAGCAGTGAGAAGGGGAAGGTAGAGACCCAGTACTTC
CDR3aa: CASSEKGKVETQYF

abundance: NA
d_gene: NA
v_gene: TRBV13
j_gene: TRBJ2-3
CDR3nt: TGTGCCAGCAGCTCCTCGAGAAGCGGGCCTACAGATACGCAGTATTTT
CDR3aa: CASSSSRSGPTDTQYF

abundance: NA
d_gene: NA
v_gene: TRBV3-1
j_gene: TRBJ2-3
CDR3nt: TGCAATATCGCGGGGGCTAGCACAGATACGCAGTATTTT
CDR3aa: CNIAGASTDTQYF

abundance: NA
d_gene: NA
v_gene: TRBV20-1
j_gene: TRBJ2-1
CDR3nt: TGCAGTGCTGAGGACGGAAGAAGCTCCTACAATGAGCAGTTCTTC
CDR3aa: CSAEDGRSSYNEQFF

abundance: once
d_gene: NA
v_gene: TRBV27
j_gene: TRBJ1-2
CDR3nt: TGTGCCAGCAGTTATGCGGGGGGCCTCTATGGCTACACCTTC
CDR3aa: CASSYAGGLYGYTF